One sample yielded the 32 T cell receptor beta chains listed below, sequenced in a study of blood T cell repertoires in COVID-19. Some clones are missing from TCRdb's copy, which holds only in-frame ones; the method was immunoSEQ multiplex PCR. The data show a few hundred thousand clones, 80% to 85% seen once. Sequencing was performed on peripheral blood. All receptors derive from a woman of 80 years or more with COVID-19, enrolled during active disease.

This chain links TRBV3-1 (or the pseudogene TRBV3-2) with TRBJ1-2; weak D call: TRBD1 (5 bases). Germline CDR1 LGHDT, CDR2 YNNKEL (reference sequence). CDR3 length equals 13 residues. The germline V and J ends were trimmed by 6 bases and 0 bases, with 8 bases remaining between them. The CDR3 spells CASSMTANYGYTF. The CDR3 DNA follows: TGTGCCAGCAGTATGACAGCTAACTATGGCTACACCTTC.

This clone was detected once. CDR3 sequence reads: CASSLRENYGYTF. As DNA, the CDR3 is TGTGCCAGCAGTTTACGGGAAAACTATGGCTACACCTTC. The gene calls are TRBV12-3 or TRBV12-4 and TRBJ1-2; unclear D gene. The CDR3 totals 13 residues. Trimming removed 2 bases at V and 2 bases at J, with 6 bases between.

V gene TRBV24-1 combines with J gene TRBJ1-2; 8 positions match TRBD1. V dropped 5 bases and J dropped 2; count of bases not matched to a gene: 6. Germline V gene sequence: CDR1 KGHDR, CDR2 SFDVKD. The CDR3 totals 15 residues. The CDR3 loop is CATSARTGLNYGYTF. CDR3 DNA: TGTGCCACCAGTGCCCGGACAGGGCTAAACTATGGCTACACCTTC.

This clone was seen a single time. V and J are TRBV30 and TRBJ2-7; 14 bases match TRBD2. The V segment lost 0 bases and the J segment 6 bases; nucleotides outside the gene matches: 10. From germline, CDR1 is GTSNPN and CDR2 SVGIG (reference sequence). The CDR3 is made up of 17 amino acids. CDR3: CAWSVIRGLAGVTEQYF. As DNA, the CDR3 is TGTGCCTGGAGTGTAATTAGGGGACTAGCGGGAGTGACCGAGCAGTACTTC.

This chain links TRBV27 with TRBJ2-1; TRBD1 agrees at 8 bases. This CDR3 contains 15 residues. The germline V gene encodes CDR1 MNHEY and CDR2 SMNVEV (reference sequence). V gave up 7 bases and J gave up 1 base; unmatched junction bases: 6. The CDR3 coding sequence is TGTGCCAGCACGAGGGACAGGACGTCCTACAATGAGCAGTTCTTC. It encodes CASTRDRTSYNEQFF.

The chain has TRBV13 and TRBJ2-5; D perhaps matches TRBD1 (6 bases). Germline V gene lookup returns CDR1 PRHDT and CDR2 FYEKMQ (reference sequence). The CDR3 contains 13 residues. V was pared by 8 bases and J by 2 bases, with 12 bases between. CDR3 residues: CASGGQRQETQYF. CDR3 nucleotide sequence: TGTGCCAGCGGCGGACAGAGACAAGAGACCCAGTACTTC.

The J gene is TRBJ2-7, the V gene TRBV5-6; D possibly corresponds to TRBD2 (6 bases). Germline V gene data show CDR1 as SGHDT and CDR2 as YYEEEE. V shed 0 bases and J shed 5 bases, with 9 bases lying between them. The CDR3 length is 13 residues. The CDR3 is CASSLGRGNEQYF. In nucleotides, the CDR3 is TGTGCCAGCAGCTTGGGGAGGGGAAACGAGCAGTACTTC.

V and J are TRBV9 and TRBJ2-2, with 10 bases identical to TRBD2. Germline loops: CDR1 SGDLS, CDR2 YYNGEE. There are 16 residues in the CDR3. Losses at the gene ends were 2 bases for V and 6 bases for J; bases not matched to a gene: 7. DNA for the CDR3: TGTGCCAGCAGCGTCAAGCGGGGGGGAAGCGCCGGGGAGCTGTTTTTT. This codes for CASSVKRGGSAGELFF.

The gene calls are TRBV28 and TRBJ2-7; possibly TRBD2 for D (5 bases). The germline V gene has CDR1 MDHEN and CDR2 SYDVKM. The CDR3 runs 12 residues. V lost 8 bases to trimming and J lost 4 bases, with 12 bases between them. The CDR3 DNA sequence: TGTGCCAGCGCCACGTCGGGGTACGAGCAGTACTTC. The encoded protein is CASATSGYEQYF.

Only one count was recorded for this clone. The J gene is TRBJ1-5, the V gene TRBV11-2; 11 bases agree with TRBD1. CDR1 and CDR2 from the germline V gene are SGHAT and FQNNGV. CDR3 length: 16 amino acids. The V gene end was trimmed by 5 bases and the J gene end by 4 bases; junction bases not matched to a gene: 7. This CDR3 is CASSADRGQRNQPQHF. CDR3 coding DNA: TGTGCCAGCAGCGCGGACAGGGGGCAGCGGAATCAGCCCCAGCATTTT. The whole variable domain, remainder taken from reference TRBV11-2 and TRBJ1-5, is EAGVAQSPRYKIIEKRQSVAFWCNPISGHATLYWYQQILGQGPKLLIQFQNNGVVDDSQLPKDRFSAERLKGVDSTLKIQPAKLEDSAVYLCASSADRGQRNQPQHFGDGTRLSIL.

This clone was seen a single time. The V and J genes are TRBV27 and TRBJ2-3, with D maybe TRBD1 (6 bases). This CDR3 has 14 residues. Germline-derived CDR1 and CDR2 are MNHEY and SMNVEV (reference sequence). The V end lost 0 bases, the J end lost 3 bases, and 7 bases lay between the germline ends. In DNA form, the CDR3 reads TGTGCCAGCAGTTTATCGGGGGCTACAGATACGCAGTATTTT. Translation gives CASSLSGATDTQYF.

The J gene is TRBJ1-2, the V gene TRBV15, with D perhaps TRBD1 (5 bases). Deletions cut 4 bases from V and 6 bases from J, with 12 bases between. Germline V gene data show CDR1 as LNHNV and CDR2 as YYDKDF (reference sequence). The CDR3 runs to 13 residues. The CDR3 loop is CATSTGFWDGYTF. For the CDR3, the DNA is TGTGCCACCAGCACAGGGTTTTGGGATGGCTACACCTTC.

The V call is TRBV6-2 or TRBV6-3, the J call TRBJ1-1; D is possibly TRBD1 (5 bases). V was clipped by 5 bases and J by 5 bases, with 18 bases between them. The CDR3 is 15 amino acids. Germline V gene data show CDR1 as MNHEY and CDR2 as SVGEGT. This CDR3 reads CASSPNLQEGTEAFF. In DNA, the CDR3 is TGTGCCAGCAGTCCAAACTTACAGGAGGGAACTGAAGCTTTCTTT.

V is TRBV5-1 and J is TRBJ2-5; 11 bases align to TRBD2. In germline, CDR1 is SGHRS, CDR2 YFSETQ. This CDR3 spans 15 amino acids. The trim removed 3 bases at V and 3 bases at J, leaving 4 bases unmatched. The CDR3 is CASSYGTSGKETQYF. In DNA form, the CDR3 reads TGCGCCAGCAGCTATGGGACTAGCGGAAAAGAGACCCAGTACTTC.

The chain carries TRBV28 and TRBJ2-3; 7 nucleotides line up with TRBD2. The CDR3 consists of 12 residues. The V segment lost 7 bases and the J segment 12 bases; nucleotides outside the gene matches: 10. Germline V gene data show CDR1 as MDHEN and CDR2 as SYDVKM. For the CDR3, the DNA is TGTGCCAGCACCTATCGGGGGGAGGGCCAGTATTTT. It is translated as CASTYRGEGQYF.

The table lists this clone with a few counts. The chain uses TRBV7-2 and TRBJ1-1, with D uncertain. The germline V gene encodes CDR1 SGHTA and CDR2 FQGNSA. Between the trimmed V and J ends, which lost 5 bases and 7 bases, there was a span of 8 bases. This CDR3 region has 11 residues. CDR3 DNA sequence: TGTGCCAGCAGCCGTGGGAGTGAAGCTTTCTTT. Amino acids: CASSRGSEAFF.

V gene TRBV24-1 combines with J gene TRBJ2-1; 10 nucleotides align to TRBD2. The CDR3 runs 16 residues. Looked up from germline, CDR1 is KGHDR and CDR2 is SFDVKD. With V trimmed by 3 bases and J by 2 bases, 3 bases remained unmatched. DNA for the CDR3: TGTGCCACCAGTGATCCTAGCGGGGGTACCTACAATGAGCAGTTCTTC. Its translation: CATSDPSGGTYNEQFF.

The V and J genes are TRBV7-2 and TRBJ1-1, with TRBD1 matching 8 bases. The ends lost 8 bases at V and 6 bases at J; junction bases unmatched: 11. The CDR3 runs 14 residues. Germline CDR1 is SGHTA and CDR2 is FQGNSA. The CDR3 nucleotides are TGTGCCAGCGGTCGACAGGGGTTGAGGGCTGAAGCTTTCTTT. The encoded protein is CASGRQGLRAEAFF.

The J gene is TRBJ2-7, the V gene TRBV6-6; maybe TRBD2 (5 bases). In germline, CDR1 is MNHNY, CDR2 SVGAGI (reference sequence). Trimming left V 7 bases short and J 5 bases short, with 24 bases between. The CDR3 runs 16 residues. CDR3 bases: TGTGCCAGCAACCCACGAGGAGGAGCTTTAAATCACGAGCAGTACTTC. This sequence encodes CASNPRGGALNHEQYF.

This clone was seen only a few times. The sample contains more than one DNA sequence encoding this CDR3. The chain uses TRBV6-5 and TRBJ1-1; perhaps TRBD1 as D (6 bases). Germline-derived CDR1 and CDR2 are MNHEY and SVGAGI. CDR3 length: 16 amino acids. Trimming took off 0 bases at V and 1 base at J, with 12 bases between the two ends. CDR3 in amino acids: CASSYSGGRANTEAFF. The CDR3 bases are TGTGCCAGCAGTTACTCAGGGGGACGGGCGAACACTGAAGCTTTCTTT.

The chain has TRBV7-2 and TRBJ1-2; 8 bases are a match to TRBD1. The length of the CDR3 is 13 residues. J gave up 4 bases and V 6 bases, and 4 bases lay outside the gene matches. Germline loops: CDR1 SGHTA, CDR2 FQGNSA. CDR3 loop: CASRRQGTYGYTF. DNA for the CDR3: TGTGCCAGCAGACGACAGGGGACCTATGGCTACACCTTC.

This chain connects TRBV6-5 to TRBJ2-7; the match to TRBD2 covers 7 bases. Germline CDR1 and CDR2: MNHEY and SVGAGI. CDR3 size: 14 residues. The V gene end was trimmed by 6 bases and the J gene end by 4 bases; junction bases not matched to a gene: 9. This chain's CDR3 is CASRDTLGGYEQYF. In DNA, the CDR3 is TGTGCCAGCAGAGACACCCTGGGAGGGTACGAGCAGTACTTC.

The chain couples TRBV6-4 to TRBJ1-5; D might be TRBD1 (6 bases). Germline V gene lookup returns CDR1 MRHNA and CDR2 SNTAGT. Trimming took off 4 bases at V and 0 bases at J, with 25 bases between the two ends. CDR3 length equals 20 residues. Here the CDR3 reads CASSGLTADRIQYSNQPQHF. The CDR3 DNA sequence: TGTGCCAGCAGTGGCTTAACAGCGGACAGAATACAGTATAGCAATCAGCCCCAGCATTTT.

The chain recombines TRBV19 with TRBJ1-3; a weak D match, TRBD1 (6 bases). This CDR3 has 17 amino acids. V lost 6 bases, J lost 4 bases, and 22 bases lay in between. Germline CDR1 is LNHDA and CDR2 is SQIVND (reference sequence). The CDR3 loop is CASSPDSRLWRGNTIYF. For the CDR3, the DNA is TGTGCCAGTAGCCCGGACAGCCGGTTGTGGAGGGGAAACACCATATATTTT.

DNA of the CDR3: TGTGCCAGCAGCCTTCAGGGCATGAACACTGAAGCTTTCTTT. Protein product: CASSLQGMNTEAFF. The gene calls are TRBV7-9 and TRBJ1-1; D may be TRBD1 (5 bases). The CDR3 runs to 14 residues. CDR1 and CDR2 (germline): SEHNR, FQNEAQ (reference sequence). Between the trimmed V and J ends, which lost 5 bases and 0 bases, there was a span of 10 bases.

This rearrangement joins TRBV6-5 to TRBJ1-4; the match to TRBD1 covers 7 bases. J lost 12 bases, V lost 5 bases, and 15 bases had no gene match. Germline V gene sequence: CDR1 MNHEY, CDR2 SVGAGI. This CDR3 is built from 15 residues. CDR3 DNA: TGTGCCAGCAGTCCTAGCGGGACAGCTAATGATGAACTGTTTTTT. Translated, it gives CASSPSGTANDELFF.

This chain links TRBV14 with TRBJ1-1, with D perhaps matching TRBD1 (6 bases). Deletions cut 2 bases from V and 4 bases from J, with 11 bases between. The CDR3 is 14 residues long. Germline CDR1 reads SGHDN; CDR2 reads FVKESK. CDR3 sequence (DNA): TGTGCCAGCAGCCAACCATACAGGGTCACTGAAGCTTTCTTT. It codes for CASSQPYRVTEAFF.

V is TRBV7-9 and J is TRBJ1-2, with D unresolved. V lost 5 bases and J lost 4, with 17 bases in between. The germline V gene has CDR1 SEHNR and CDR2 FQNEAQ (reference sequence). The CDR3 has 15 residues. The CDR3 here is CASSPQEGSTYGYTF. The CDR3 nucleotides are TGTGCCAGCAGCCCCCAGGAGGGATCTACCTATGGCTACACCTTC.

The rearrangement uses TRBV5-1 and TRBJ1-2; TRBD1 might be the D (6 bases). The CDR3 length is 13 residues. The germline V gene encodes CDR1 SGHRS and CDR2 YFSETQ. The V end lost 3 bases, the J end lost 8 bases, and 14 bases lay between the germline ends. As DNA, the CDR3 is TGCGCCAGCAGCTCAACAGGGTTGGGAGGCTACACCTTC. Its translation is CASSSTGLGGYTF. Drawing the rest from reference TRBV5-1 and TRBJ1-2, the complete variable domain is KAGVTQTPRYLIKTRGQQVTLSCSPISGHRSVSWYQQTPGQGLQFLFEYFSETQRNKGNFPGRFSGRQFSNSRSEMNVSTLELGDSALYLCASSSTGLGGYTFGSGTRLTVV.

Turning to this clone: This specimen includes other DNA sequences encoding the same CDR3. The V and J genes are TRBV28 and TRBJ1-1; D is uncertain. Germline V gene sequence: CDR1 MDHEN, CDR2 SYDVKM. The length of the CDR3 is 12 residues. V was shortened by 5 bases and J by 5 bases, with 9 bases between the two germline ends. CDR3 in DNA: TGTGCCAGCAGTCCCCGGAGGACTGAAGCTTTCTTT. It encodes CASSPRRTEAFF. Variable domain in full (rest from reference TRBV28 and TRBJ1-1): DVKVTQSSRYLVKRTGEKVFLECVQDMDHENMFWYRQDPGLGLRLIYFSYDVKMKEKGDIPEGYSVSREKKERFSLILESASTNQTSMYLCASSPRRTEAFFGQGTRLTVV.

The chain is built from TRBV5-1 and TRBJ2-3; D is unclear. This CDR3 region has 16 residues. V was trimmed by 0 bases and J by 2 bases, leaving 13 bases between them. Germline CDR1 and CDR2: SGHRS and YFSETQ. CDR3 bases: TGCGCCAGCAGCTTGGTCTGGAGATTGGCCACAGATACGCAGTATTTT. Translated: CASSLVWRLATDTQYF.

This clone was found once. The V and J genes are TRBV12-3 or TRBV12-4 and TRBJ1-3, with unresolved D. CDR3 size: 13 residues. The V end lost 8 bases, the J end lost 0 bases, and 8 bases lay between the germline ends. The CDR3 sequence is CASRWSSGNTIYF. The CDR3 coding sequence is TGTGCCAGCCGGTGGAGCTCTGGAAACACCATATATTTT.